Presented here are 25 T cell receptor beta chains from one specimen sequenced in a study of long-term antiretroviral therapy in people with HIV. At survey level, the immunoSEQ assay was run in its v3.0 version. Using immunoSEQ multiplex PCR, the repertoire was profiled, and TCRdb retains in-frame clones only, with some absent. The data hold tens of thousands of clones, with more than 80% observed a single time. Sequences were derived from unsorted PBMCs, sampled 5.2 years after starting antiretroviral therapy. Source of these receptors: a woman aged 40 to 49 with HIV.

This chain uses TRBV5-6 with TRBJ2-7; 7 bases agree with TRBD2. Germline loops: CDR1 SGHDT, CDR2 YYEEEE. V shed 0 bases, J shed 0 bases, and the junction held 3 bases outside the gene matches. This CDR3 comprises 15 residues. CDR3 amino acids: CASSLVAGRSYEQYF. Written as DNA, the CDR3 is TGTGCCAGCAGCTTGGTAGCGGGCCGCTCCTACGAGCAGTACTTC.

This clone was seen once. This chain uses TRBV6-5 with TRBJ2-1; 12 positions agree with TRBD1. The V segment lost 6 bases and the J segment 8 bases; nucleotides outside the gene matches: 8. CDR1 is MNHEY and CDR2 is SVGAGI in the germline V gene. CDR3 length: 15 residues. The CDR3 here is CASRHGTGGFYEQFF. The CDR3 bases are TGTGCCAGCAGACACGGGACAGGGGGCTTCTATGAGCAGTTCTTC.

This chain joins TRBV27 and TRBJ1-5; no clear D gene. CDR1 is MNHEY, CDR2 SMNVEV, per germline (reference sequence). V was trimmed by 4 bases and J by 3 bases, leaving 7 bases between them. This CDR3 contains 13 residues. CDR3 amino acids: CASSSKLNQPQHF. DNA of the CDR3: TGTGCCAGCAGTTCCAAGCTCAATCAGCCCCAGCATTTT.

The chain uses TRBV6-5 and TRBJ1-2, with TRBD1 identical over 7 bases. The junction had 9 bases not matched to a gene; V was cut back by 6 bases and J by 8 bases. CDR1 is MNHEY and CDR2 is SVGAGI in the germline V gene. This CDR3 has 13 amino acids. This CDR3 is CASSSDRAGGYTF. The CDR3 DNA reads as TGTGCCAGCAGCTCAGACAGGGCGGGGGGCTACACCTTC.

This clone turned up a few times. The chain links TRBV5-1 to TRBJ1-1; tentative D call: TRBD1 (5 bases). The germline V gene encodes CDR1 SGHRS and CDR2 YFSETQ. Trimming took 0 bases from V and 3 from J, leaving 6 bases between them. The CDR3 length is 13 residues. CDR3 coding DNA: TGCGCCAGCAGCTTGGCGGGGGACACTGAAGCTTTCTTT. Its translation is CASSLAGDTEAFF.

The chain uses TRBV6-5 and TRBJ2-3; D is undetermined. The CDR3 length is 15 residues. CDR1 MNHEY and CDR2 SVGAGI come from the germline V gene. Trimming pared 6 bases from V and 1 base from J, leaving 14 bases between. CDR3: CASRPSGGRTDTQYF. In DNA form, the CDR3 reads TGTGCCAGCAGGCCTAGTGGCGGCCGCACAGATACGCAGTATTTT.

This clone was seen only once. The gene calls are TRBV9 and TRBJ2-1; D might be TRBD2 (6 bases). The CDR3 extends over 15 amino acids. V lost 5 bases, J lost 3 bases, and 15 bases lay in between. Germline CDR1 SGDLS, CDR2 YYNGEE. CDR3: CASSVLAGNYNEQFF. The CDR3 DNA is TGTGCCAGCAGTGTTCTGGCGGGGAACTACAATGAGCAGTTCTTC. The full variable domain, in which reference TRBV9 and TRBJ2-1 provide the parts outside the CDR3, is DSGVTQTPKHLITATGQRVTLRCSPRSGDLSVYWYQQSLDQGLQFLIQYYNGEERAKGNILERFSAQQFPDLHSELNLSSLELGDSALYFCASSVLAGNYNEQFFGPGTRLTVL.

V usage is TRBV6-6 and J usage is TRBJ2-7; D may be TRBD2 (7 bases). CDR3 length: 15 amino acids. CDR1 is MNHNY, CDR2 SVGAGI, per germline (reference sequence). The V and J ends lost 7 bases and 4 bases respectively, with 20 bases between them. As DNA, the CDR3 is TGTGCCAGCACTCGAGGGGGGGACAAAACTTACGAGCAGTACTTC. Translated, it gives CASTRGGDKTYEQYF.

The chain couples TRBV18 to TRBJ1-2, with 7 bases fitting TRBD1. Germline V gene lookup returns CDR1 KGHSH and CDR2 LQKENI. The V gene end was trimmed by 3 bases and the J gene end by 8 bases; junction bases not matched to a gene: 12. There are 15 residues in the CDR3. The CDR3: CASSPPAGTVGGYTF. CDR3 sequence (DNA): TGTGCCAGCTCACCCCCTGCTGGGACAGTCGGAGGCTACACCTTC.

This clone was observed a single time. The chain is built from TRBV19 and TRBJ2-1; D call uncertain. From germline, CDR1 is LNHDA and CDR2 SQIVND (reference sequence). The CDR3 runs to 15 residues. Trimming pared 3 bases from V and 0 bases from J, leaving 9 bases between. The CDR3 nucleotides are TGTGCCAGTAGTATTAGTCCGAGCTCCTACAATGAGCAGTTCTTC. It specifies CASSISPSSYNEQFF.

This chain links TRBV5-8 with TRBJ1-1, with D unresolved. Germline values: CDR1 SGHTS, CDR2 YDEGEE. Trimming took off 1 base at V and 1 base at J, with 8 bases between the two ends. This CDR3 comprises 14 residues. The CDR3, as DNA: TGTGCCAGCAGCTTGAAGGTGTGGAACACTGAAGCTTTCTTT. It encodes CASSLKVWNTEAFF. Using reference TRBV5-8 and TRBJ1-1 for the parts outside the CDR3, the full variable domain is EAGVTQSPTHLIKTRGQQATLRCSPISGHTSVYWYQQALGLGLQFLLWYDEGEERNRGNFPPRFSGRQFPNYSSELNVNALELEDSALYLCASSLKVWNTEAFFGQGTRLTVV.

The chain has TRBV13 and TRBJ1-2, with D possibly TRBD1 on 5 matching bases. CDR3 length equals 12 residues. Germline CDR1 reads PRHDT; CDR2 reads FYEKMQ (reference sequence). Trimming took off 1 base at V and 6 bases at J, with 6 bases between the two ends. The chain's CDR3 is CASSLEGDGYTF. The CDR3, as DNA: TGTGCCAGCAGCTTAGAAGGGGATGGCTACACCTTC.

The CDR3 DNA sequence: TGTGCCAGCAGGGGGGACCGTGAGACCCAGTACTTC. This encodes CASRGDRETQYF. The chain links TRBV11-2 to TRBJ2-5, with D perhaps matching TRBD1 or TRBD2 (5 bases each). The V end was cut by 6 bases, the J end by 5 bases, with 10 bases between. This CDR3 has 12 amino acids. The germline CDR1 and CDR2 sequences are SGHAT and FQNNGV.

The CDR3 region is CASSPGQPNEKLFF. CDR3 nucleotide sequence: TGTGCCAGCAGCCCGGGACAGCCTAATGAAAAACTGTTTTTT. The V call is TRBV7-9, the J call TRBJ1-4, with TRBD1 matching 7 bases. This CDR3 spans 14 amino acids. The germline gives CDR1 SEHNR, CDR2 FQNEAQ (reference sequence). V dropped 5 bases and J dropped 3; count of bases not matched to a gene: 3. Filled out from reference TRBV7-9 and TRBJ1-4, the complete variable domain reads DTGVSQNPRHKITKRGQNVTFRCDPISEHNRLYWYRQTLGQGPEFLTYFQNEAQLEKSRLLSDRFSAERPKGSFSTLEIQRTEQGDSAMYLCASSPGQPNEKLFFGSGTQLSVL.

This clone showed up just a few times. The chain has TRBV9 and TRBJ2-2; perhaps TRBD1 as D (5 bases). In germline, CDR1 is SGDLS, CDR2 YYNGEE. The CDR3 runs to 15 residues. Trimming pared 6 bases from V and 4 bases from J, leaving 16 bases between. This CDR3 reads CASTQGQVVTGELFF. CDR3 in DNA: TGTGCCAGCACTCAGGGCCAGGTTGTCACCGGGGAGCTGTTTTTT.

The chain combines TRBV7-9 with TRBJ1-1; the match to TRBD1 covers 12 bases. CDR3 size: 19 residues. CDR1 is SEHNR and CDR2 is FQNEAQ in the germline V gene (reference sequence). J lost 1 base, V lost 5 bases, and 14 bases had no gene match. The CDR3 DNA follows: TGTGCCAGCAGCCCATCAACCGGGACAGGGGGCGGCTGGAACACTGAAGCTTTCTTT. It is translated as CASSPSTGTGGGWNTEAFF.

The CDR3 protein is CASSDLVRDEQFF. The CDR3 bases are TGTGCCAGCAGTGACCTCGTCAGGGATGAGCAGTTCTTC. The J gene is TRBJ2-1, the V gene TRBV6-1; D is perhaps TRBD1 (5 bases). Germline-derived CDR1 and CDR2 are MNHNS and SASEGT. This CDR3 region has 13 residues. Trimming cost V 3 bases and J 8 bases, with 11 bases left between them.

This clone has just a few counts. The V call is TRBV28, the J call TRBJ1-2; 10 positions match TRBD1. This CDR3 comprises 14 residues. The V gene end was trimmed by 4 bases and the J gene end by 4 bases; junction bases not matched to a gene: 3. Germline CDR1 reads MDHEN; CDR2 reads SYDVKM. The CDR3 loop reads CASSSGTGVYGYTF. DNA for the CDR3: TGTGCCAGCAGTTCCGGGACAGGGGTCTATGGCTACACCTTC.

CDR3 loop: CASTRRGTSYNEQFF. The CDR3, as DNA: TGTGCCAGCACCCGTAGGGGCACTTCCTACAATGAGCAGTTCTTC. V gene TRBV5-6 combines with J gene TRBJ2-1; tentatively, D is TRBD1 (5 bases). V was shortened by 6 bases and J by 1 base, with 14 bases between the two germline ends. This CDR3 is built from 15 residues. Germline-derived CDR1 and CDR2 are SGHDT and YYEEEE.

This clone was observed a handful of times. The chain is built from TRBV2 and TRBJ2-3; D not resolved. The germline V gene has CDR1 SNHLY and CDR2 FYNNEI. The CDR3 has 12 amino acids. Trimming left V 9 bases short and J 6 bases short, with 13 bases between. This chain's CDR3 is CASRFSRDTQYF. DNA of the CDR3: TGTGCCAGTAGATTTAGTCGGGATACGCAGTATTTT.

The chain recombines TRBV6-6 with TRBJ2-5, with a possible D match to TRBD2 (5 bases). The germline CDR1 and CDR2 sequences are MNHNY and SVGAGI (reference sequence). The V end was cut by 7 bases, the J end by 2 bases, with 20 bases between. The CDR3 contains 16 residues. CDR3 sequence reads: CASTPFPMPGQETQYF. CDR3 coding DNA: TGTGCCAGCACCCCGTTCCCTATGCCGGGGCAAGAGACCCAGTACTTC.

This rearrangement joins TRBV10-3 to TRBJ2-1; D gene unclear. The CDR3 has 11 amino acids. Germline V lookup: CDR1 ENHRY, CDR2 SYGVKD. V was trimmed by 11 bases and J by 4 bases, leaving 9 bases between them. CDR3 nucleotide sequence: TGTGCCGTTTCCGGGTACAATGAGCAGTTCTTC. Translated: CAVSGYNEQFF.

This chain uses TRBV30 with TRBJ2-1; D might be TRBD1 or TRBD2, each matching 5 bases. Germline V gene sequence: CDR1 GTSNPN, CDR2 SVGIG (reference sequence). This CDR3 is built from 11 residues. Trimming pared 5 bases from V and 15 bases from J, leaving 17 bases between. The CDR3: CAWDAGTPPFF. CDR3 nucleotides: TGTGCCTGGGACGCCGGGACCCCCCCGTTCTTC.

This chain uses TRBV2 with TRBJ1-1, with a weak D call TRBD1 (5 bases). The germline V and J ends were trimmed by 4 bases and 7 bases, with 13 bases remaining between them. The germline V gene encodes CDR1 SNHLY and CDR2 FYNNEI. The length of the CDR3 is 13 residues. Written as DNA, the CDR3 is TGTGCCAGCAGTGTACAGGACGTAAATGAAGCTTTCTTT. Translating gives CASSVQDVNEAFF.

This clone was counted a single time. The J gene is TRBJ1-6, the V gene TRBV5-1; 11 positions agree with TRBD1. Germline trimming cut 4 bases from V and 7 bases from J; bases unmatched to any gene: 1. Germline values: CDR1 SGHRS, CDR2 YFSETQ. This CDR3 has 14 residues. The CDR3 spells CASSRDRGNSPLHF. CDR3 sequence (DNA): TGCGCCAGCAGCCGGGACAGGGGGAATTCACCCCTCCACTTT.